Detailed here is one TCR beta chain. Its cognate antigen is unknown. Primers for the PCR totalled 60 Vbeta and 13 Jbeta. Profiled with immunoSEQ multiplex PCR; TCRdb holds only in-frame clones, not every one. This sample carries under 200,000 clones, over 70% of them seen once, and the ten largest clones take 7% to 9%. Germline V gives CDR1 SGDLS, CDR2 YYNGEE. The junction had 4 bases not matched to a gene; V was cut back by 3 bases and J by 7 bases. The CDR3 is made up of 15 amino acids. The data belong to a study of cytomegalovirus exposure and HLA in healthy donors. Study in general: Previous work identified roughly 110 million unique TCR beta sequences from 200 million or so T cells.

Findings and caveats of the study: More clonal expansion characterized HLA-associated TCR beta chains than equally common others in a later analysis. Most likely, a cluster of highly shared sequence variants arose as a sequencing artifact.

The sample was PBMCs. This receptor was identified in a male donor in good health and CMV-seropositive. This chain uses TRBV9 with TRBJ1-6, with 10 bases matching TRBD1. The CDR3 is CASSGTGGGNSPLHF. CDR3 sequence (DNA): TGTGCCAGCAGCGGGACAGGGGGAGGCAATTCACCCCTCCACTTT. Looking up the rest from reference TRBV9 and TRBJ1-6 gives the full variable domain: DSGVTQTPKHLITATGQRVTLRCSPRSGDLSVYWYQQSLDQGLQFLIQYYNGEERAKGNILERFSAQQFPDLHSELNLSSLELGDSALYFCASSGTGGGNSPLHFGNGTRLTVT.